This T cell receptor (beta chain) is from a study of CD8 T cells in ankylosing spondylitis. Study-wide findings and caveats: A TCR beta motif made of fewer than 10 highly homologous variants seemed typical of ankylosing spondylitis blood. Reported data indicate significant enrichment of disease-linked clones within matched ankylosing spondylitis synovial fluid.

Each TCR beta library was made by quantitative 5'-RACE that incorporated molecular barcodes. TCRdb reanalysed the 5' RACE reads using MiXCR and keeps one entry per CDR3 protein. The sample includes fewer than 550,000 distinct CDR3 sequences, roughly 5.2% of them seen just once. V lost 1 base to trimming and J lost 3 bases, with 18 bases between them. Germline CDR1 is LNHNV and CDR2 is YYDKDF (reference sequence). The CDR3 sequence is 17 residues long. Note on this clonotype: Its target is unknown.

The chain combines TRBV15 with TRBJ1-1; D is perhaps TRBD1 (5 bases). The sequenced material came from blood, either unsorted or a sorted T cell fraction (not recorded which). The TCR comes from a male donor with ankylosing spondylitis. In DNA form, the CDR3 reads TGTGCCACCAGCAGAGGGGGGGTCTCCCGAGCGGACACTGAAGCTTTCTTT. Encoded protein: CATSRGGVSRADTEAFF.